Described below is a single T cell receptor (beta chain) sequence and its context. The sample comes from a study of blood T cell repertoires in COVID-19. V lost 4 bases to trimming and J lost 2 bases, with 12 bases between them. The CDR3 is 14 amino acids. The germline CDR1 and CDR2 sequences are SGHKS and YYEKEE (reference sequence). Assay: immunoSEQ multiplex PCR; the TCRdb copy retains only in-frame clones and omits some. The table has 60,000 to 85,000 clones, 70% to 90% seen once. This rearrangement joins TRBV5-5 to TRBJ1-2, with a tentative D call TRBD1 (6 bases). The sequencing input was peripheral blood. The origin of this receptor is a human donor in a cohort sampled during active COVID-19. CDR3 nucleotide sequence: TGTGCCAGCAGCCGTAATACAGGGAACTATGGCTACACCTTC. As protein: CASSRNTGNYGYTF.